The 12 T cell receptor beta chains listed next were all sequenced from one sample in a study of blood T cell repertoires in COVID-19. TCRdb keeps only in-frame clones here, not all; method: immunoSEQ multiplex PCR. The sample contains approximately 220,000 clones, over 75% of which appear only once. The specimen sequenced was peripheral blood. The receptor source for this set is a man aged 50 to 59 with acute or convalescent COVID-19.

This chain connects TRBV7-9 to TRBJ2-7; a possible D gene is TRBD1 (6 bases). This CDR3 is 12 amino acids long. Trimming stripped 5 bases from V and 5 bases from J, with 10 bases between. Looked up from germline, CDR1 is SEHNR and CDR2 is FQNEAQ (reference sequence). CDR3 DNA: TGTGCCAGCAGCCGTACAGGGAACGAGCAGTACTTC. Residues: CASSRTGNEQYF.

This clone appeared a single time. One end of the junction does not line up with germline, which may come from a read error. V usage is TRBV7-2 and J usage is TRBJ1-3; possible D gene TRBD1, 5 bases. The CDR3 is 15 amino acids. Germline V gives CDR1 SGHTA, CDR2 FQGNSA. This chain's CDR3 is CASSSQGPAGNTIYF. DNA for the CDR3: TGTGCCAGCAGCTCGCAGGGTCCCGCTGGGAACACCATATATTTT.

This clone was detected only once. The chain employs TRBV5-8 and TRBJ1-6, with 7 bases that match TRBD1. Looked up from germline, CDR1 is SGHTS and CDR2 is YDEGEE. Unmatched junction bases numbered 12, after V lost 7 bases and J lost 8 bases. CDR3 length: 15 residues. The CDR3 sequence is CASRYLSRGDSPLHF. The CDR3 bases are TGTGCCAGCCGTTACTTGAGCAGGGGGGATTCACCCCTCCACTTT.

The chain recombines TRBV29-1 with TRBJ1-1; D perhaps matches TRBD1 (6 bases). The CDR3 is made up of 14 amino acids. The germline gives CDR1 SQVTM, CDR2 ANQGSEA. Deletions cut 4 bases from V and 0 bases from J, with 12 bases between. The CDR3 DNA follows: TGCAGCGTTGGACGCGGGGGCATGAACACTGAAGCTTTCTTT. This sequence encodes CSVGRGGMNTEAFF.

This chain uses TRBV5-4 with TRBJ2-3; perhaps TRBD1 as D (5 bases). The germline gives CDR1 SGHNT, CDR2 YYREEE (reference sequence). The CDR3 consists of 18 residues. Trimming left V 5 bases short and J 0 bases short, with 22 bases between. The CDR3 coding sequence is TGTGCCAGCAGAGACAGAATAAGTCCCAGAAGTAGCACAGATACGCAGTATTTT. Protein sequence: CASRDRISPRSSTDTQYF.

This clone occurred a few times. The chain joins TRBV2 to TRBJ1-1; 9 nucleotides match TRBD1. J lost 5 bases, V lost 7 bases, and 5 bases had no gene match. The CDR3 consists of 13 residues. In germline, CDR1 is SNHLY, CDR2 FYNNEI. The CDR3 reads CASKRTGATEAFF. The CDR3 bases are TGTGCCAGCAAACGGACAGGGGCGACTGAAGCTTTCTTT.

This chain uses TRBV7-6 with TRBJ2-2; TRBD1 agrees at 8 bases. The CDR3 extends over 15 amino acids. Germline trimming cut 3 bases from V and 6 bases from J; bases unmatched to any gene: 6. The germline V gene has CDR1 SGHVS and CDR2 FNYEAQ. The CDR3 sequence is CASSFRTGKAGELFF. The CDR3, as DNA: TGTGCCAGCAGCTTCAGGACAGGGAAGGCCGGGGAGCTGTTTTTT.

The chain uses TRBV5-4 and TRBJ2-5; D gene ambiguous. CDR3 size: 13 residues. Germline CDR1 is SGHNT and CDR2 is YYREEE (reference sequence). V lost 0 bases, J lost 2 bases, and 5 bases lay in between. The CDR3 nucleotides are TGTGCCAGCAGCTTGGACAGTCAAGAGACCCAGTACTTC. Amino acid sequence: CASSLDSQETQYF.

This chain connects TRBV27 to TRBJ2-1; D is possibly TRBD1 (7 bases). This CDR3 comprises 15 residues. CDR1 is MNHEY, CDR2 SMNVEV, per germline (reference sequence). V lost 7 bases and J lost 2, with 15 bases in between. Written as DNA, the CDR3 is TGTGCCAGCACCCTGCAGGGGGGTGCCTACAATGAGCAGTTCTTC. It encodes CASTLQGGAYNEQFF.

The chain recombines TRBV19 with TRBJ1-2, with 12 nucleotides matching TRBD1. The CDR3 sequence is 17 residues long. V shed 4 bases, J shed 7 bases, and the junction held 13 bases outside the gene matches. Germline CDR1 LNHDA, CDR2 SQIVND (reference sequence). The CDR3 region is CASSTGQGAFVTIGYTF. For the CDR3, the DNA is TGTGCCAGTAGTACGGGACAGGGGGCATTCGTGACTATTGGCTACACCTTC. Looking up the rest from reference TRBV19 and TRBJ1-2 gives the full variable domain: DGGITQSPKYLFRKEGQNVTLSCEQNLNHDAMYWYRQDPGQGLRLIYYSQIVNDFQKGDIAEGYSVSREKKESFPLTVTSAQKNPTAFYLCASSTGQGAFVTIGYTFGSGTRLTVV.

This chain links TRBV7-9 with TRBJ2-7, with TRBD1 matching over 10 bases. Germline-derived CDR1 and CDR2 are SEHNR and FQNEAQ (reference sequence). This CDR3 comprises 15 residues. V gave up 5 bases and J gave up 2 bases; unmatched junction bases: 6. The CDR3 region has the DNA TGTGCCAGCAGCAACCGGGACAGGGGCCCCTACGAGCAGTACTTC. Its protein is CASSNRDRGPYEQYF.

The V gene is TRBV25-1, the J gene TRBJ2-7; no reliable D call. The CDR3 extends over 13 amino acids. The ends were cut back, 1 base at V and 6 bases at J, with 10 bases in the middle. In germline, CDR1 is MGHDK, CDR2 SYGVNS. The CDR3 DNA sequence: TGTGCCAGCAGTGAATGGAGAGGATCCGAGCAGTACTTC. Translation: CASSEWRGSEQYF.